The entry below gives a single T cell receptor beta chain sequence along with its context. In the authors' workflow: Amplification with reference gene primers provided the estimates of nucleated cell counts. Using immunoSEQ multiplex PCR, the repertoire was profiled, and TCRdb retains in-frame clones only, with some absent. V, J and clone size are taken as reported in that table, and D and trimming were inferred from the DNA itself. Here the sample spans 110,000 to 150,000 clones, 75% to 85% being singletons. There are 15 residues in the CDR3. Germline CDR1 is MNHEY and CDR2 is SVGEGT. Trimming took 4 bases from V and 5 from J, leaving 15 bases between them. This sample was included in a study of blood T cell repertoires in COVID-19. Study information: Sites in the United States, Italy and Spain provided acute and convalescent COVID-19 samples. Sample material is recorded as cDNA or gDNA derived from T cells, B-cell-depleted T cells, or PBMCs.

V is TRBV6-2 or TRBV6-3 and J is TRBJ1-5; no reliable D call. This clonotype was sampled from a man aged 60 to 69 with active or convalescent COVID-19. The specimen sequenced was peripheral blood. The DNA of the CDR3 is TGTGCCAGCAGTTCCCCGACACCACAATATCAGCCCCAGCATTTT. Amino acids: CASSSPTPQYQPQHF.